This T cell receptor beta chain was profiled in a study of technical replicates of blood from a few donors. The CDR3 covers 15 residues. Trimming removed 0 bases from V and 1 base from J, with 10 bases in between. The germline CDR1 and CDR2 sequences are MNHNY and SVGAGI (reference sequence). Using immunoSEQ multiplex PCR, the repertoire was profiled, and TCRdb retains in-frame clones only, with some absent. Among tens of thousands of clones, over 90% were seen once, and the ten largest hold roughly 0.25%. The chain has TRBV6-6 and TRBJ2-7, with D perhaps matching TRBD2 (6 bases). Sequenced: T cells isolated from PBMCs. The clonotype comes from a human donor in good health. The CDR3 nucleotides read TGTGCCAGCAGTTACTCGGGCCGGGGGTCCTACGAGCAGTACTTC. Amino acids: CASSYSGRGSYEQYF.